The rows below give T cell receptor beta chains drawn from one sample of a study of cytomegalovirus exposure and HLA in healthy donors. The assay was immunoSEQ multiplex PCR, and TCRdb's table has in-frame clones only and misses some. The repertoire includes about 140,000 clones, approximately 80% of them detected once, and nearly 4% sits in the top ten. The sample comprised PBMCs. All receptors come from a male donor in good health and CMV-seronegative. Each CDR3 is given with its conserved first and last residue. A D gene is named only where the DNA matches it firmly.

j_call,cdr3_length,d_call,v_call,cdr3_aa
TRBJ2-7,15,TRBD2,TRBV5-4,CASSPGAGGVYEQYF
TRBJ2-7,16,TRBD1,TRBV7-2,CASRPRWGQVSHEQYF
TRBJ1-6,16,TRBD1,TRBV27,CASSLSPRDSISPLHF
TRBJ2-1,15,TRBD1,TRBV15,CATSERRQGGNEQFF
TRBJ1-5,13,.,TRBV7-2,CASSPDNDQPQHF
TRBJ1-5,19,TRBD1,TRBV11-2,CASSLGGTGTRLSNQPQHF
TRBJ1-6,15,TRBD1,TRBV2,CASNPGQYASSPLHF
TRBJ2-2,15,TRBD1,TRBV7-8,CASRFGTGNTGELFF
TRBJ2-5,9,.,TRBV10-1,CPPGETQYF
TRBJ1-5,15,TRBD1,TRBV25-1,CASSRTGISNQPQHF
TRBJ2-4,17,.,TRBV23-1,CASSQSNSGAAKNSQYF
TRBJ2-1,11,.,TRBV29-1,CSVPSRGEQFF
TRBJ2-7,13,.,TRBV29-1,CSVGGREVYEQYF
TRBJ2-7,17,.,TRBV7-2,CASSSFLGTFSSYEQYF
TRBJ2-7,15,TRBD2,TRBV27,CASSPERGRSYEQYF
TRBJ1-2,13,.,TRBV28,CASKTGTGYGYTF
TRBJ2-7,14,TRBD2,TRBV10-3,CAISETSGSYEQYF
TRBJ2-2,16,TRBD1,TRBV19,CASRVTGTGNTGELFF
TRBJ1-6,17,TRBD1,TRBV27,CASSLKPGQGKYSPLHF
TRBJ2-2,15,.,TRBV2,CASRWANSNTGELFF
TRBJ1-2,14,.,TRBV4-3,CASSLGVATYGYTF
TRBJ1-3,11,.,TRBV6-5,CASSQLNTIYF
TRBJ2-5,14,.,TRBV5-1,CASSLAGNQETQYF
TRBJ1-5,17,.,TRBV5-6,CASSGRGGSYSNQPQHF
TRBJ2-1,12,.,TRBV10-1,CASSEASSEQFF
TRBJ2-1,16,.,TRBV27,CASSLLGGGLYNEQFF
TRBJ1-4,15,TRBD1,TRBV5-4,CASSDRTGIGEKLFF
TRBJ2-5,12,.,TRBV6-1,CASSAGQETQYF
TRBJ1-4,14,.,TRBV5-1,CASTSGAANEKLFF
TRBJ2-2,16,.,TRBV9,CASSPTSSANTGELFF
TRBJ2-3,12,.,TRBV9,CASSPAADTQYF
TRBJ2-1,16,TRBD1,TRBV18,CASSPRTGASYNEQFF
TRBJ1-2,13,TRBD1,TRBV10-2,CASNRQGQYGYTF
TRBJ2-2,16,TRBD2,TRBV6-1,CASSEYSGRAAGELFF
TRBJ2-7,14,.,TRBV4-2,CASSRTTPVDEQYF
TRBJ1-2,13,TRBD1,TRBV11-2,CASRETGNYGYTF
TRBJ2-1,15,.,TRBV5-4,CASSTPGTSYNEQFF
TRBJ2-3,13,.,TRBV5-1,CASSFVREAPQYF
TRBJ2-3,16,.,TRBV25-1,CASSESERVFTDTQYF
TRBJ2-7,14,TRBD1,TRBV27,CASSGTGTGEQQYF
TRBJ2-7,14,TRBD2,TRBV7-2,CASSTREGTYEQYF
TRBJ1-1,13,.,TRBV29-1,CSVWGRRYTEAFF